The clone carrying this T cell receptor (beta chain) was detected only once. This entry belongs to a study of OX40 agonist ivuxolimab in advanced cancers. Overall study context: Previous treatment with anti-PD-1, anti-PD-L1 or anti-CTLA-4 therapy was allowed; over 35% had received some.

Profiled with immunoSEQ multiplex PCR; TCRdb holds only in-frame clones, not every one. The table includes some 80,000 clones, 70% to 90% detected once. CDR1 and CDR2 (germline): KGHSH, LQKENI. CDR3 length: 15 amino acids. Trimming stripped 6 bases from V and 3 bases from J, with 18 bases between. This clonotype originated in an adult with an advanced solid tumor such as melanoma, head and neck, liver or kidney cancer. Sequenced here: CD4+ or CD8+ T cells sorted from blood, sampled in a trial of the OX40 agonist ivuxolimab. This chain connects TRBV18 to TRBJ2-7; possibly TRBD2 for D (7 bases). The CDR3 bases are TGTGCCAGCTCTCTCCCTGGGGGGGCCATCTACGAGCAGTACTTC. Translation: CASSLPGGAIYEQYF.